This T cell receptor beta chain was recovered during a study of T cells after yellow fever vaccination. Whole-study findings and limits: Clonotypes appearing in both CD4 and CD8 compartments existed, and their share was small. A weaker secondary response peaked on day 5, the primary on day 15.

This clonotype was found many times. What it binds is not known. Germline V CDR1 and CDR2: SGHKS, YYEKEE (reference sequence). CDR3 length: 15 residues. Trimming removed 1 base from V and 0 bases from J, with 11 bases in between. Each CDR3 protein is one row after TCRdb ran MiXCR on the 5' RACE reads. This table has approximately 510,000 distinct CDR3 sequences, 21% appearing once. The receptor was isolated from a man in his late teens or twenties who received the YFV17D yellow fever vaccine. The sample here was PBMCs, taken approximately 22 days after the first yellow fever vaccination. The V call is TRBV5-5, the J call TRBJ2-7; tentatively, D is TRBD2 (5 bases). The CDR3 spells CASSLPGSSSYEQYF. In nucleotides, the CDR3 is TGTGCCAGCAGCTTGCCTGGGAGTAGCTCCTACGAGCAGTACTTC.